This entry features one T cell receptor beta chain sequence. This CDR3 comprises 13 residues. In germline, CDR1 is SGHTA, CDR2 FQGNSA. V was pared by 3 bases and J by 6 bases, with 8 bases between. Sequencing was performed with immunoSEQ multiplex PCR; in TCRdb, only in-frame clones are kept and a portion is missing. There are tens of thousands of clones in the sample; 86% occur only once, and almost 6.5% lies in the top ten. This sample is part of a study of T cells in localized non-small cell lung cancer. This chain connects TRBV7-2 to TRBJ2-2; D possibly corresponds to TRBD1 (5 bases). Sequencing was performed on peripheral blood, taken before any cancer treatment. The receptor comes from a man aged 35 to 69 with stage I lung adenocarcinoma. This CDR3 is CASSFRVAGELFF. DNA for the CDR3: TGTGCCAGCAGCTTCAGGGTTGCCGGGGAGCTGTTTTTT. The whole variable domain, remainder taken from reference TRBV7-2 and TRBJ2-2, is GAGVSQSPSNKVTEKGKDVELRCDPISGHTALYWYRQSLGQGLEFLIYFQGNSAPDKSGLPSDRFSAERTGGSVSTLTIQRTQQEDSAVYLCASSFRVAGELFFGEGSRLTVL.